Listed below are T cell receptor beta chains from one sample, sequenced in a study of blood T cell repertoires in COVID-19. Method: immunoSEQ multiplex PCR; TCRdb's copy keeps in-frame clones and lacks some. The data show 15,000 to 20,000 clones, around 90% seen once. The sample comprised peripheral blood. These receptors were taken from a human donor in a cohort sampled during active COVID-19. Both conserved end residues are part of each CDR3. D genes are given only for firm matches. The size of a clone is reported for some rows only, either as once, few or many, or as a class for expanded clones.

d_gene	j_gene	v_gene	abundance	CDR3aa	CDR3nt
TRBD1	TRBJ1-5	TRBV5-1	-	CASSSGTAGEAQHF	TGCGCCAGCAGCTCGGGGACAGCCGGGGAAGCCCAGCATTTT
TRBD2	TRBJ2-7	TRBV4-2	-	CASRSSVGGAYEQYF	TGTGCCAGCAGGTCTTCCGTCGGGGGGGCCTACGAGCAGTACTTC
-	TRBJ2-3	TRBV7-6	-	CASSVPGPRVADTQYF	TGTGCCAGCAGCGTCCCCGGGCCGCGGGTGGCAGATACGCAGTATTTT
-	TRBJ2-2	TRBV19	-	CAWMRDGGGTGELFF	TGTGCCTGGATGAGGGACGGGGGAGGCACCGGGGAGCTGTTTTTT
-	TRBJ2-3	TRBV9	once	CASSPSTDTQYF	TGTGCCAGCAGCCCTAGCACAGATACGCAGTATTTT
TRBD2	TRBJ2-1	TRBV15	-	CATSIAGGYNEQFF	TGTGCCACCAGCATTGCGGGAGGGTACAATGAGCAGTTCTTC
-	TRBJ2-5	TRBV27	-	CASSLSGVMETQYF	TGTGCCAGCAGTTTGTCGGGAGTGATGGAGACCCAGTACTTC
-	TRBJ1-3	TRBV2	-	CASRKMTGLSSGNTIYF	TGTGCCAGCAGAAAAATGACGGGACTGAGCTCTGGAAACACCATATATTTT
-	TRBJ1-1	TRBV7-6	-	CASSLGKQGSNTEAFF	TGTGCCAGCAGCTTAGGCAAACAGGGCTCGAACACTGAAGCTTTCTTT
TRBD2	TRBJ2-7	TRBV5-4	-	CASSVGTSGGASNEQYF	TGTGCCAGCAGCGTAGGGACTAGCGGGGGGGCCAGCAACGAGCAGTACTTC
-	TRBJ2-7	TRBV19	-	CASRKQGLSEQYF	TGTGCCAGTAGGAAACAGGGTCTTAGCGAGCAGTACTTC
-	TRBJ2-7	TRBV7-2	-	CASSSRVRVRSDEQYF	TGTGCCAGCAGCTCTCGGGTACGGGTCCGATCGGACGAGCAGTACTTC
TRBD1	TRBJ1-2	TRBV7-2	-	CASSPPLLRDRDYGYTF	TGTGCCAGCAGCCCACCACTACTGCGGGACAGAGACTATGGCTACACCTTC
-	TRBJ2-7	TRBV21-1	-	CASSKTSGYFYEQYF	TGTGCCAGCAGCAAGACTAGCGGGTACTTCTACGAGCAGTACTTC
TRBD2	TRBJ2-3	TRBV9	-	CASSISGRTDTQYF	TGTGCCAGCAGTATTAGCGGGAGGACAGATACGCAGTATTTT
-	TRBJ2-3	TRBV2	-	CASSEWQGQYTQYF	TGTGCCAGCAGTGAGTGGCAGGGGCAGTATACGCAGTATTTT
-	TRBJ2-4	TRBV6-2/TRBV6-3	-	CASTPPGGGNIQYF	TGTGCCAGCACCCCTCCCGGGGGAGGAAACATTCAGTACTTC
TRBD2	TRBJ2-3	TRBV7-3	once	CASSLMRGEDTQYF	TGTGCCAGCAGCTTAATGCGGGGGGAAGATACGCAGTATTTT
-	TRBJ1-5	TRBV19	-	CASSTEIGGNQPQHF	TGTGCCAGTAGTACAGAAATAGGAGGCAATCAGCCCCAGCATTTT
TRBD1	TRBJ1-1	TRBV5-6	few	CASSWKGTGRAFF	TGTGCCAGCAGCTGGAAGGGGACAGGGCGAGCTTTCTTT
TRBD2	TRBJ2-3	TRBV14	-	CASSHYLTSGSNKDTQYF	TGTGCCAGCAGCCACTACCTCACTAGCGGGAGTAATAAAGATACGCAGTATTTT
-	TRBJ2-7	TRBV5-1	-	CASRFRDNSYEQYF	TGCGCCAGCAGGTTTAGGGACAACTCCTACGAGCAGTACTTC
-	TRBJ1-2	TRBV18	few	CASSPREGEYGYTF	TGTGCCAGCTCACCTCGGGAGGGGGAATATGGCTACACCTTC
-	TRBJ2-1	TRBV3-1/TRBV3-2	-	CASSLRRGPYNEQFF	TGTGCCAGCAGCCTGAGGCGGGGGCCCTACAATGAGCAGTTCTTC